This T cell receptor beta chain was found in a study of T-cell memory formation after mild COVID-19. TCRdb re-analysed the 5' RACE reads in MiXCR, keeping a single row per CDR3 protein. Here the sample spans approximately 270,000 distinct CDR3 sequences, roughly 16% being singletons. CDR1 is SGHRS, CDR2 YFSETQ, per germline. This CDR3 spans 14 amino acids. V lost 4 bases to trimming and J lost 4 bases; unmatched junction nucleotides: 6. This clonotype turned up a few times. Its specificity is unknown. Overall study results and limits: Later expanders leaned CD4+, whereas clones that contracted between day 15 and 85 were balanced CD4/CD8.

The source of this sequence is a man aged 18 to 29 who had mild COVID-19 (a few samples of this study predate the infection). Cell type and time point are not known. This rearrangement joins TRBV5-1 to TRBJ2-3, with TRBD2 matching 7 bases. Material for sequencing was PBMCs or a T cell subset sorted from them (not recorded which). The CDR3 region has the DNA TGCGCCAGCAGCCGGCTGGCGGGGGCAGATACGCAGTATTTT. Protein sequence: CASSRLAGADTQYF. Together with reference TRBV5-1 and TRBJ2-3, the CDR3 gives the full variable domain: KAGVTQTPRYLIKTRGQQVTLSCSPISGHRSVSWYQQTPGQGLQFLFEYFSETQRNKGNFPGRFSGRQFSNSRSEMNVSTLELGDSALYLCASSRLAGADTQYFGPGTRLTVL.